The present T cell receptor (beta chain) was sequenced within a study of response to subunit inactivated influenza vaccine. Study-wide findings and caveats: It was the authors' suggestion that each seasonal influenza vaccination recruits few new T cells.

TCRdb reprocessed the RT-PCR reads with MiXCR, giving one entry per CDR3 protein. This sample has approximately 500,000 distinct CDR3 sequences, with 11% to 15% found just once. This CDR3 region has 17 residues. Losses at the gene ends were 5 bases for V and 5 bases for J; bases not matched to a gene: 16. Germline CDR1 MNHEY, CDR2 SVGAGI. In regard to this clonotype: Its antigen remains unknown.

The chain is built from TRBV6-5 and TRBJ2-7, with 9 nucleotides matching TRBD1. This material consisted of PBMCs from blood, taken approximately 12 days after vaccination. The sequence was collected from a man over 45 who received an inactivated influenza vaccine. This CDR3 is CASSLRAGQGTFNEQYF. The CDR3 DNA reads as TGTGCCAGCAGTCTACGGGCGGGACAGGGTACGTTCAACGAGCAGTACTTC.